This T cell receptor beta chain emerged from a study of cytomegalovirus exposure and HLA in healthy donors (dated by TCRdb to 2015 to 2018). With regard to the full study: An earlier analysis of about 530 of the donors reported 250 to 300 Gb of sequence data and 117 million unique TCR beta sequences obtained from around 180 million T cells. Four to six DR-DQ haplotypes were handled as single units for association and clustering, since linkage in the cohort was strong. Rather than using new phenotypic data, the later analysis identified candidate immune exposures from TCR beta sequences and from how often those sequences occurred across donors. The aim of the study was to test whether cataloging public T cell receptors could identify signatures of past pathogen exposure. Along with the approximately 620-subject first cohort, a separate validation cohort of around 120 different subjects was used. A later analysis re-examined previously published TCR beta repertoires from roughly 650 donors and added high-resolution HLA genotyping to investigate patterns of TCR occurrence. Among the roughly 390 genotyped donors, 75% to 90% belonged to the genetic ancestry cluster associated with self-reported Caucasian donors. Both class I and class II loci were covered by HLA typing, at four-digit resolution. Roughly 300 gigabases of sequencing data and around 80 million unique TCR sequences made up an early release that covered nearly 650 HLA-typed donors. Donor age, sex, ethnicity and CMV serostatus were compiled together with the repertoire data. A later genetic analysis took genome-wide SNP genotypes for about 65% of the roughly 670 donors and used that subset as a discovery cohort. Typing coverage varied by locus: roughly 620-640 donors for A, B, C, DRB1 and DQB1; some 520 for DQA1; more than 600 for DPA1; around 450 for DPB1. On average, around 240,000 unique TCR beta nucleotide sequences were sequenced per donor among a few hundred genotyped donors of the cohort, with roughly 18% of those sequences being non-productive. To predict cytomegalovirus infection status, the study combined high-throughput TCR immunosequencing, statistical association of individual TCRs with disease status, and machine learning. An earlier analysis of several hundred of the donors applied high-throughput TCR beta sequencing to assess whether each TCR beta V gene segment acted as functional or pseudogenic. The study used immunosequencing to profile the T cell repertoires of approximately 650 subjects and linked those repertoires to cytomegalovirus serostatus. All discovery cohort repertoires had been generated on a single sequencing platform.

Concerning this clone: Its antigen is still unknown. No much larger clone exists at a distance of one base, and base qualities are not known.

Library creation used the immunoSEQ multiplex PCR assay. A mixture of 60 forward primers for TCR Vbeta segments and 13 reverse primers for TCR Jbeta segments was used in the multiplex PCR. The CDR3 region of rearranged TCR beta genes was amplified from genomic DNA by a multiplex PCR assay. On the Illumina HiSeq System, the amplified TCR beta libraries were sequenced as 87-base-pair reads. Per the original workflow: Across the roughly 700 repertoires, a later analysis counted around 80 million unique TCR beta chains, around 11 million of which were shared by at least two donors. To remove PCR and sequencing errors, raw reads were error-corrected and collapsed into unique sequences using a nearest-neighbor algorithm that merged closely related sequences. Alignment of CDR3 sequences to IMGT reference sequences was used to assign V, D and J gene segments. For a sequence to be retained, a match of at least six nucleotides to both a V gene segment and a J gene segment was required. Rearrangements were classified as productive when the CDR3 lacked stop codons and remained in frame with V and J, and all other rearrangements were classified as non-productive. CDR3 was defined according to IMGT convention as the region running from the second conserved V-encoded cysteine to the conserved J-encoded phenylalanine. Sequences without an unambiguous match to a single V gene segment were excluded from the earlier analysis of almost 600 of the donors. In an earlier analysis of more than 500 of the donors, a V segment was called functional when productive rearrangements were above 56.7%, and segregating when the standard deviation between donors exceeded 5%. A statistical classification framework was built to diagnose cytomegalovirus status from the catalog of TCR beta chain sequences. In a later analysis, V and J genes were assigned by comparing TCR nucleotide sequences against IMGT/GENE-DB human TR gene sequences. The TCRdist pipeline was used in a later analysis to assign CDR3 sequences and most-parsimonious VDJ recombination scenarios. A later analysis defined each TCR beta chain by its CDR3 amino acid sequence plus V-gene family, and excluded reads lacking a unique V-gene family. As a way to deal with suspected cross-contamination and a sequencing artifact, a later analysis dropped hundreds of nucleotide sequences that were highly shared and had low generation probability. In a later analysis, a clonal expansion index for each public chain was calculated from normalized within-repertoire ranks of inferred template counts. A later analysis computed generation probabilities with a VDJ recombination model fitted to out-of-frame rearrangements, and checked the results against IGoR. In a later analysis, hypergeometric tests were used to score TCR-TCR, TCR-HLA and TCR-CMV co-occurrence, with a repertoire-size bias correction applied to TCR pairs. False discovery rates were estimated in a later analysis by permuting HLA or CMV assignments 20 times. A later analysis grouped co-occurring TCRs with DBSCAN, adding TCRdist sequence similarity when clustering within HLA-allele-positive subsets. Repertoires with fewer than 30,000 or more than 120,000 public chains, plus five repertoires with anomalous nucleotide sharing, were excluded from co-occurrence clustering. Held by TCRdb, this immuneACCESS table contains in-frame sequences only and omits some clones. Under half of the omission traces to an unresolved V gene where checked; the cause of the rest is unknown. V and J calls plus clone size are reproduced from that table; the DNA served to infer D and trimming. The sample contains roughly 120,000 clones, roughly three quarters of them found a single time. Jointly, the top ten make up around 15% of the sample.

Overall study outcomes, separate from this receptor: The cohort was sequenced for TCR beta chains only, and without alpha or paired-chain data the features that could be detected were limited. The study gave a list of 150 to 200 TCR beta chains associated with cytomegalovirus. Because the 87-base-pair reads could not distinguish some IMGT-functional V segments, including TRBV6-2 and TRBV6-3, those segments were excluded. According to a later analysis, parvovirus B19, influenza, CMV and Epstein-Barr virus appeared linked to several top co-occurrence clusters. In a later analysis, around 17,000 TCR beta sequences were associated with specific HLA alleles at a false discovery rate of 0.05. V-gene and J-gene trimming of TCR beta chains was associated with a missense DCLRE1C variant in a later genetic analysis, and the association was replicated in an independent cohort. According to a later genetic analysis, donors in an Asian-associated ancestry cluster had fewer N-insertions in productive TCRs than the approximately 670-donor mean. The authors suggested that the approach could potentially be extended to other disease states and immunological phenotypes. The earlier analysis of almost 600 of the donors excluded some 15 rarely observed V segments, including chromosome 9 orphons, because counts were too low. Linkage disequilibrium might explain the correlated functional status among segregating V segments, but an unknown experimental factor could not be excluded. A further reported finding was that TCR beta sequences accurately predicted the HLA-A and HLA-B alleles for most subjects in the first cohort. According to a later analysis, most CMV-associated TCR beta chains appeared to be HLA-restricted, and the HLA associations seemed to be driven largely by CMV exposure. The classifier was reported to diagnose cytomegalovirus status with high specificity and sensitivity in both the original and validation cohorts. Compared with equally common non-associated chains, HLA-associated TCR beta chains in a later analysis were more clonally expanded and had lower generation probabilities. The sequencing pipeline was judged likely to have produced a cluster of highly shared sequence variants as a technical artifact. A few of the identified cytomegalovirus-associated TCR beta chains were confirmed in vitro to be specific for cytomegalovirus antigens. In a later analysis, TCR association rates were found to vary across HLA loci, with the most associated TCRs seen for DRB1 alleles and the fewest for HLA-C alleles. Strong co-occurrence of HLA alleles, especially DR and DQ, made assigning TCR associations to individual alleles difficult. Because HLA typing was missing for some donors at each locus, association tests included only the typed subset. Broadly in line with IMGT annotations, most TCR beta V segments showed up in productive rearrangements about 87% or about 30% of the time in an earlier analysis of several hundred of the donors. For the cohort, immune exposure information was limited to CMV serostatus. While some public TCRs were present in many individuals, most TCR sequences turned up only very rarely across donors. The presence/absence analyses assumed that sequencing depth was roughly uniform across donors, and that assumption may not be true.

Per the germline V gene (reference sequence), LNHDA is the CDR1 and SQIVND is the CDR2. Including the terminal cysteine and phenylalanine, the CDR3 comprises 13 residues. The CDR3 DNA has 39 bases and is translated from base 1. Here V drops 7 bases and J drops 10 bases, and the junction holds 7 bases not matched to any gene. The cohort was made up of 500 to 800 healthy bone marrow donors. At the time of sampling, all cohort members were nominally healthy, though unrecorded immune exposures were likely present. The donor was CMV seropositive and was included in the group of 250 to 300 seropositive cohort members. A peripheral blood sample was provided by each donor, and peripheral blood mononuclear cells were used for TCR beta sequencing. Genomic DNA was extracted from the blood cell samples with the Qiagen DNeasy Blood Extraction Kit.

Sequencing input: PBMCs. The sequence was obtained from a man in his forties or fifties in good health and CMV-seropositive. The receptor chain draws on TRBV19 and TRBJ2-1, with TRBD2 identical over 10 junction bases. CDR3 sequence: CASMSSGSLEQFF. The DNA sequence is TGTGCCAGTATGTCTAGCGGGAGTTTAGAGCAGTTCTTC.